What follows are 21 T cell receptor beta chains derived from one specimen sequenced in a study of CD8 T cells in Susac syndrome. It was with random hexamers that 0.5 to 1 ug RNA was reverse transcribed. MiXCR was run by TCRdb on the immunoSEQ multiplex PCR reads, yielding one entry per CDR3 protein. The sample has roughly 120,000 distinct CDR3 sequences, around 94% seen once. Material for sequencing was CD4+ T cells from PBMCs. Receptors originate from a human donor with multiple sclerosis.

The V call is TRBV20-1, the J call TRBJ2-1, with D maybe TRBD2 (6 bases). Trimming cost V 5 bases and J 6 bases, with 14 bases left between them. This CDR3 contains 13 residues. Germline CDR1 reads DFQATT; CDR2 reads SNEGSKA (reference sequence). The CDR3 nucleotides are TGCAGTGCTGACCGGGGACTGGGCAATGAGCAGTTCTTC. Protein sequence: CSADRGLGNEQFF.

This rearrangement joins TRBV12-3 or TRBV12-4 to TRBJ2-5; 11 bases agree with TRBD2. The CDR3 consists of 14 residues. Losses at the gene ends were 4 bases for V and 5 bases for J; bases not matched to a gene: 3. CDR3 coding DNA: TGTGCCAGCAGTTCTAGCGGGAGGCTGGAGACCCAGTACTTC. It codes for CASSSSGRLETQYF.

The genes are TRBV19 and TRBJ1-1; D is unresolved. Trimming pared 3 bases from V and 5 bases from J, leaving 4 bases between. CDR3 size: 11 residues. Germline V gene lookup returns CDR1 LNHDA and CDR2 SQIVND (reference sequence). The CDR3 reads CASSMATEAFF. The DNA of the CDR3 is TGTGCCAGTAGTATGGCAACTGAAGCTTTCTTT.

V gene TRBV9 combines with J gene TRBJ2-7, with 8 positions matching TRBD1. V was pared by 0 bases and J by 0 bases, with 2 bases of the junction left unmatched. The CDR3 contains 15 residues. Germline loops: CDR1 SGDLS, CDR2 YYNGEE. The chain's CDR3 is CASSVGTGISYEQYF. The CDR3 DNA reads as TGTGCCAGCAGCGTAGGGACAGGGATCTCCTACGAGCAGTACTTC.

In DNA form, the CDR3 reads TGTGCCACCAGTGATTTGTGCCGGGACGTAGGGCGTATGTCCTACGAGCAGTACTTC. Translating it yields CATSDLCRDVGRMSYEQYF. The V gene is TRBV24-1, the J gene TRBJ2-7; D is possibly TRBD1 or TRBD2 (5 bases each). V dropped 0 bases and J dropped 1 base, with 21 bases sitting between them. Per the germline V gene, CDR1 is KGHDR and CDR2 is SFDVKD. The CDR3 runs to 19 residues.

This sequence joins TRBV30 and TRBJ1-6, with D perhaps TRBD1 (5 bases). Germline CDR1 reads GTSNPN; CDR2 reads SVGIG (reference sequence). CDR3 length: 13 amino acids. Trimming took off 2 bases at V and 10 bases at J, with 12 bases between the two ends. DNA of the CDR3: TGTGCCTGGAGTCCGGGGCAATGGTCACCCCTCCACTTT. Its translation: CAWSPGQWSPLHF.

This chain uses TRBV12-5 with TRBJ2-4; D may match TRBD1 or TRBD2 (5 bases each). Deletions cut 5 bases from V and 1 base from J, with 15 bases between. The CDR3 is made up of 16 amino acids. CDR1 and CDR2 (germline): LGHNT, FRNRAP. Here the CDR3 DNA reads TGTGCTAGTGGTCCCCGGGACCCGGAGGCCAAAAACATTCAGTACTTC. The encoded protein is CASGPRDPEAKNIQYF.

V gene TRBV19 combines with J gene TRBJ1-1; D remains unclear. Looked up from germline, CDR1 is LNHDA and CDR2 is SQIVND (reference sequence). The germline V and J ends were trimmed by 5 bases and 1 base, with 8 bases remaining between them. The CDR3 extends over 13 amino acids. Written as DNA, the CDR3 is TGTGCCAGTAGTTCCCCCGGGAACACTGAAGCTTTCTTT. Protein product: CASSSPGNTEAFF.

This rearrangement joins TRBV4-1 to TRBJ1-2; tentatively, D is TRBD1 (6 bases). The CDR3 has 17 amino acids. CDR1 MGHRA and CDR2 YSYEKL come from the germline V gene. V gave up 4 bases and J gave up 0 bases, with 18 bases separating them. The DNA of the CDR3 is TGCGCCAGCAGCCCCGTATTTCCAGGGGCTACTAACTATGGCTACACCTTC. As protein: CASSPVFPGATNYGYTF.

The rearrangement links TRBV15 to TRBJ2-7; D may be TRBD1 (6 bases). The V and J ends lost 0 bases and 1 base respectively, with 7 bases between them. The CDR3 runs to 14 residues. Germline V gene sequence: CDR1 LNHNV, CDR2 YYDKDF (reference sequence). CDR3 DNA: TGTGCCACCAGCAGAGAAGGACAGTCCTACGAGCAGTACTTC. Its translation: CATSREGQSYEQYF.

This chain uses TRBV7-2 with TRBJ2-7, with TRBD1 matching over 7 bases. Germline CDR1 SGHTA, CDR2 FQGNSA. The junction had 8 bases not matched to a gene; V was cut back by 5 bases and J by 1 base. The CDR3 has 15 amino acids. The CDR3 DNA reads as TGTGCCAGCAGCCGTCTTAAGGGGGCGTCCTACGAGCAGTACTTC. Translated: CASSRLKGASYEQYF.

The J gene is TRBJ1-1, the V gene TRBV7-2, with 7 bases lining up with TRBD1. The CDR3 runs 14 residues. The germline CDR1 and CDR2 sequences are SGHTA and FQGNSA. With 1 base clipped from V and 3 bases from J, the junction kept 2 bases outside the gene matches. The CDR3 sequence: CASSLGTGDTEAFF. The CDR3 nucleotides are TGTGCCAGCAGCTTAGGGACAGGTGACACTGAAGCTTTCTTT.

The chain joins TRBV12-3 or TRBV12-4 to TRBJ1-2; 10 bases line up with TRBD1. The CDR3 contains 13 residues. The J segment lost 7 bases and the V segment lost 4 bases, leaving 3 bases of the junction unmatched. The CDR3 loop is CASSYRDRGGYTF. CDR3 nucleotide sequence: TGTGCCAGCAGTTATAGGGACAGGGGTGGCTACACCTTC.

This chain uses TRBV20-1 with TRBJ1-5; TRBD1 matches at 9 bases. The germline CDR1 and CDR2 sequences are DFQATT and SNEGSKA (reference sequence). V shed 6 bases and J 5 bases; nucleotides not matched to a gene: 5. The CDR3 consists of 13 residues. CDR3 in amino acids: CSAPTGGDQPQHF. The CDR3 coding sequence is TGCAGTGCCCCGACAGGGGGGGATCAGCCCCAGCATTTT.

The J gene is TRBJ1-4, the V gene TRBV20-1, with no clear D. The V gene lost 4 bases and the J gene lost 0 bases, with 6 bases spanning the gap. This CDR3 is built from 13 residues. Looked up from germline, CDR1 is DFQATT and CDR2 is SNEGSKA (reference sequence). This CDR3 is CSAILPTNEKLFF. CDR3 nucleotides: TGCAGTGCTATACTGCCAACTAATGAAAAACTGTTTTTT.

The rearrangement joins TRBV11-3 to TRBJ2-1, with 9 nucleotides matching TRBD2. V lost 5 bases to trimming and J lost 10 bases; unmatched junction nucleotides: 6. The germline gives CDR1 SGHNT, CDR2 YENEEA. This CDR3 spans 13 amino acids. CDR3 residues: CASSPTTSGEQFF. CDR3 DNA: TGTGCCAGCAGCCCAACTACTAGCGGGGAGCAGTTCTTC.

The chain carries TRBV19 and TRBJ1-2; no reliable D call. Germline-derived CDR1 and CDR2 are LNHDA and SQIVND (reference sequence). Trimming took off 5 bases at V and 0 bases at J, with 13 bases between the two ends. The CDR3 has 15 residues. In nucleotides, the CDR3 is TGTGCCAGTAGTGACCCGGGTACAGCTAACTATGGCTACACCTTC. Protein product: CASSDPGTANYGYTF.

Only one count was recorded for this clonotype. The chain is built from TRBV20-1 and TRBJ2-2; 12 nucleotides line up with TRBD2. There are 16 residues in the CDR3. Germline CDR1 DFQATT, CDR2 SNEGSKA (reference sequence). The trim removed 2 bases at V and 8 bases at J, leaving 9 bases unmatched. Here the CDR3 reads CSARSSGRARGGELFF. The CDR3 DNA reads as TGCAGTGCTAGATCTAGCGGGAGGGCCCGGGGTGGGGAGCTGTTTTTT.

This clonotype came up once. The chain recombines TRBV5-4 with TRBJ2-1; 12 bases match TRBD2. Germline CDR1 is SGHNT and CDR2 is YYREEE (reference sequence). Trimming cost V 5 bases and J 4 bases; bases outside gene matches: 4. The CDR3 extends over 15 amino acids. The CDR3 is CASRLTSGSYNEQFF. In DNA form, the CDR3 reads TGTGCCAGCAGACTGACTAGCGGGAGTTACAATGAGCAGTTCTTC.

The V gene is TRBV6-1, the J gene TRBJ1-1; 10 bases line up with TRBD1. Germline assignment: CDR1 MNHNS and CDR2 SASEGT. The CDR3 consists of 13 residues. The V and J ends lost 5 bases and 5 bases, in that order; junction bases with no gene match: 2. CDR3 protein: CASSSDRGTEAFF. In nucleotides, the CDR3 is TGTGCCAGCAGTTCGGACAGGGGGACTGAAGCTTTCTTT.

The gene calls are TRBV19 and TRBJ1-1, with D hard to call. This CDR3 comprises 13 residues. Trimming took 8 bases from V and 3 from J, leaving 13 bases between them. The germline gives CDR1 LNHDA, CDR2 SQIVND (reference sequence). The CDR3 region is CASGSRGDTEAFF. The CDR3 nucleotides read TGTGCCAGTGGGTCCCGGGGAGACACTGAAGCTTTCTTT.